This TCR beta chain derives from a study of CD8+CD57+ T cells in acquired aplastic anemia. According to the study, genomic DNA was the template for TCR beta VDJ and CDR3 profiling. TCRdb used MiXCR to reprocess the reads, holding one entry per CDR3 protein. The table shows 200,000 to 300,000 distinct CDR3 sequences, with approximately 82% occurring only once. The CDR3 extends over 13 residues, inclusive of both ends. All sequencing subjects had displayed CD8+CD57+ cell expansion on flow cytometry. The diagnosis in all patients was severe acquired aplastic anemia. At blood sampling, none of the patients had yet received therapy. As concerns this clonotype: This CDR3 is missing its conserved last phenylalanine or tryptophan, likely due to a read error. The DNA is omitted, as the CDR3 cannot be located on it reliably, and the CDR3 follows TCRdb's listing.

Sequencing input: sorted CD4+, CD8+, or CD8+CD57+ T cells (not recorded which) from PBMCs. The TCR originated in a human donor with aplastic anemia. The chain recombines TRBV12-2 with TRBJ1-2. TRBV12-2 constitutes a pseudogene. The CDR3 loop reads CASSLGLAGGHGV.